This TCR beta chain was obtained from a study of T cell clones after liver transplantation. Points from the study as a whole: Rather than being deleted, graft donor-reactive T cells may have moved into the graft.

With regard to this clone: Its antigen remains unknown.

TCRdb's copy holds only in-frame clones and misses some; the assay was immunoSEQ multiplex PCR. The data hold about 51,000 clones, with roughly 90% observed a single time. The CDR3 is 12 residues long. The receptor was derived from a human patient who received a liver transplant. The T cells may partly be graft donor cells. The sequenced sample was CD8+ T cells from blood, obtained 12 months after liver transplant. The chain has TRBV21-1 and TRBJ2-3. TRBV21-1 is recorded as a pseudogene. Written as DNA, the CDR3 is TGTGCCAGCAGAGGCCGCACTGATACGCAGTATTTT. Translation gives CASRGRTDTQYF.